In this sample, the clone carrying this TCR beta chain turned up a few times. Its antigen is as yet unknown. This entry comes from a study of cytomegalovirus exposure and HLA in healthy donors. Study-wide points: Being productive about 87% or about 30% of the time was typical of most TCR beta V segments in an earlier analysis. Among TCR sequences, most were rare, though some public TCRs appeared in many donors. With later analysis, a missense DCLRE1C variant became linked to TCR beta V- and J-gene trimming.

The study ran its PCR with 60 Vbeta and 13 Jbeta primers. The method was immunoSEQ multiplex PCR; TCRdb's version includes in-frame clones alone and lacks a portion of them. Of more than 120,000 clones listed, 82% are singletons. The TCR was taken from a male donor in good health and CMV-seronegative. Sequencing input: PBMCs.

CDR3 nucleotide sequence: TGTGCCAGCAGCCAAGTCTTGCCGGGCACAGATACGCAGTATTTT. This sequence encodes CASSQVLPGTDTQYF. This chain connects TRBV14 to TRBJ2-3; D gene unclear. Germline loops: CDR1 SGHDN, CDR2 FVKESK. The germline V and J ends were trimmed by 1 base and 1 base, with 9 bases remaining between them. CDR3 length: 15 residues. The full variable domain, its missing parts supplied by reference TRBV14 and TRBJ2-3, is EAGVTQFPSHSVIEKGQTVTLRCDPISGHDNLYWYRRVMGKEIKFLLHFVKESKQDESGMPNNRFLAERTGGTYSTLKVQPAELEDSGVYFCASSQVLPGTDTQYFGPGTRLTVL.